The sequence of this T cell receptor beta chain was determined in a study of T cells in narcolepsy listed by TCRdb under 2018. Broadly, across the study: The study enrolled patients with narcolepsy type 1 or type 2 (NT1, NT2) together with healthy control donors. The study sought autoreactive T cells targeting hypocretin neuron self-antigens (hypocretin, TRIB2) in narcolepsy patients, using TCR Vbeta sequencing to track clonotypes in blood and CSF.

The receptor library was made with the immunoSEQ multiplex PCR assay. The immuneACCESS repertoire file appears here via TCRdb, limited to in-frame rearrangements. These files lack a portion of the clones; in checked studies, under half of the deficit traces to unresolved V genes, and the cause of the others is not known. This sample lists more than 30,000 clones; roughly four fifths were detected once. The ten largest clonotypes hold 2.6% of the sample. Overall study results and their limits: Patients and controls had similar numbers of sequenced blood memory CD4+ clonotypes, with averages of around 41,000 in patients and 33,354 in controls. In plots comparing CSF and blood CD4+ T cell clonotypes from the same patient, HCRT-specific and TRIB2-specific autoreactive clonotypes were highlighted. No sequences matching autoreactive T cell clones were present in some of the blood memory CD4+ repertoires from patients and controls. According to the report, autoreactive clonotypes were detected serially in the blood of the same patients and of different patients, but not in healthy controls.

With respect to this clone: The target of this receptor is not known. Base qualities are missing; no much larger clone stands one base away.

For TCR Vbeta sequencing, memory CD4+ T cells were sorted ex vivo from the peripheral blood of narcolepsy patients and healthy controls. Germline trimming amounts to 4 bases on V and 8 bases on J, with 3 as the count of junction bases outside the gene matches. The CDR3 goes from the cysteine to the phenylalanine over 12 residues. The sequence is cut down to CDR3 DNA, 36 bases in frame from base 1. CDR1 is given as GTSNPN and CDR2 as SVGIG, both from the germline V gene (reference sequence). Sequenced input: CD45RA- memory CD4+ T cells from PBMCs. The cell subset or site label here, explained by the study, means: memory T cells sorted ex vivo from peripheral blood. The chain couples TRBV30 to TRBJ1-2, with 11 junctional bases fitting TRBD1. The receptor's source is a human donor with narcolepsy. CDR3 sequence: CAWTWTGGGYTF. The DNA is TGTGCCTGGACTTGGACAGGGGGCGGCTACACCTTC.